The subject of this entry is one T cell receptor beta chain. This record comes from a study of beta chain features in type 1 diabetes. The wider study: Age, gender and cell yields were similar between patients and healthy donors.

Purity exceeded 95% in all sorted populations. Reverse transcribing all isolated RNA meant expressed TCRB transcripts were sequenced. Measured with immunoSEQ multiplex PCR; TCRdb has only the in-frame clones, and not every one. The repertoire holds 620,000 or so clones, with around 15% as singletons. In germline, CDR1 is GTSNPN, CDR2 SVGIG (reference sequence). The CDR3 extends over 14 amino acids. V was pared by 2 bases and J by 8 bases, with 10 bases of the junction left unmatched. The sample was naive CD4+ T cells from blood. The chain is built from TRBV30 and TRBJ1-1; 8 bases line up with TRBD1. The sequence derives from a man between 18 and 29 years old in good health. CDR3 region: CAWSSWTGHEEAFF. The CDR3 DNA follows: TGTGCCTGGAGTTCCTGGACAGGGCACGAGGAAGCTTTCTTT.